The rows below give T cell receptor beta chains drawn from one sample of a study of T cell responses to AZD1222 COVID-19 vaccine. The protocol was immunoSEQ multiplex PCR, while the TCRdb copy is restricted to in-frame clones and leaves out a portion. The sample shows 140,000 to 150,000 clones, 80% to 85% of them seen only once. The sequencing here drew on peripheral blood, taken on day 0 of MenACWY control vaccination. The receptors stem from an adult in good health. Each CDR3 is given with its conserved first and last residue. Fields, in order: V gene, CDR3 length, D gene, J gene, clone size, CDR3 protein, CDR3 DNA. A D gene is named only where the DNA matches it firmly. The size field is filled for only some rows; it gives once, few, many or a size class.

>TRBV5-8|15|.|TRBJ1-1|.
CASTYQLRLNTEAFF
TGTGCCAGCACCTATCAGCTTCGACTTAACACTGAAGCTTTCTTT
>TRBV12-5|13|.|TRBJ2-7|.
CASGLDLNYEQYF
TGTGCTAGTGGTTTGGACCTCAACTACGAGCAGTACTTC
>TRBV27|14|.|TRBJ2-7|.
CASTSRDKVYEQYF
TGTGCCAGCACATCTCGGGACAAAGTCTACGAGCAGTACTTC
>TRBV12-5|14|.|TRBJ1-6|once
CASGLWDTGSPLHF
TGTGCTAGTGGCCTTTGGGACACAGGTTCACCCCTCCACTTT
>TRBV6-5|13|TRBD1|TRBJ2-5|.
CASRSTGVETQYF
TGTGCCAGCAGATCCACAGGGGTGGAGACCCAGTACTTC
>TRBV5-1|16|.|TRBJ1-2|.
CASSLAWAGPSYGYTF
TGCGCCAGCAGCTTGGCTTGGGCAGGGCCCTCCTATGGCTACACCTTC
>TRBV11-3|13|.|TRBJ1-2|.
CASSCGDSGGYTF
TGTGCCAGCAGCTGCGGCGACTCCGGTGGCTACACCTTC
>TRBV4-2|16|.|TRBJ2-7|.
CASSQGRAGGDYEQYF
TGTGCCAGCAGCCAAGGTCGAGCCGGGGGAGACTACGAGCAGTACTTC
>TRBV7-9|13|.|TRBJ2-5|.
CASLPRTEETQYF
TGTGCCAGCCTTCCCCGGACGGAAGAGACCCAGTACTTC
>TRBV2|13|TRBD1|TRBJ2-5|few
CASSELQGETQYF
TGTGCCAGCAGTGAACTACAGGGGGAGACCCAGTACTTC
>TRBV28|13|TRBD1|TRBJ1-6|.
CASWEGANSPLHF
TGTGCCAGTTGGGAGGGGGCGAATTCACCCCTCCACTTT
>TRBV6-1|14|TRBD1|TRBJ1-6|.
CASSEVYLGQGVGF
TGTGCCAGCAGTGAAGTCTACCTAGGACAGGGTGTTGGTTTT
>TRBV5-4|15|.|TRBJ2-3|.
CASTDRDYITDTQYF
TGTGCCAGCACCGACCGGGATTACATCACAGATACGCAGTATTTT
>TRBV6-5|15|.|TRBJ2-3|.
CASSWTTAGTDTQYF
TGTGCCAGCAGTTGGACCACGGCGGGCACAGATACGCAGTATTTT
>TRBV10-1|14|.|TRBJ1-4|.
CASSESRYREKLFF
TGCGCCAGCAGTGAGTCGCGATACCGGGAAAAACTGTTTTTT
>TRBV5-4|16|TRBD2|TRBJ2-7|.
CASSFEASGGSYEQYF
TGTGCCAGCAGCTTCGAGGCTAGCGGGGGGTCGTACGAGCAGTACTTC
>TRBV21-1|12|.|TRBJ1-2|.
CASSGSGGGYTF
TGTGCCAGCAGTGGGAGTGGAGGTGGCTACACCTTC
>TRBV3-1/TRBV3-2|17|TRBD2|TRBJ2-7|.
CASSQEESGGISYEQYF
TGTGCCAGCAGCCAAGAAGAATCGGGGGGGATCTCCTACGAGCAGTACTTC
>TRBV12-3/TRBV12-4|12|.|TRBJ1-1|few
CASNKEGFEAFF
TGTGCCAGCAACAAAGAGGGGTTTGAAGCTTTCTTT
>TRBV4-1|14|TRBD1|TRBJ1-4|.
CASSRDRLNEKLFF
TGCGCCAGCAGCCGGGACAGACTTAATGAAAAACTGTTTTTT
>TRBV7-8|13|.|TRBJ1-6|few
CASSLGGGSPLHF
TGTGCCAGCAGCTTAGGGGGCGGGTCACCCCTCCACTTT
>TRBV2|15|TRBD2|TRBJ2-1|.
CASRAGGHSYNEQFF
TGTGCCAGCAGGGCGGGGGGCCACTCCTACAATGAGCAGTTCTTC
>TRBV6-5|14|TRBD1|TRBJ2-7|.
CASRRQGGSYEQYF
TGTGCCAGCCGACGACAGGGGGGCTCCTACGAGCAGTACTTC
>TRBV3-1/TRBV3-2|12|.|TRBJ2-1|.
CASSRTGNEQFF
TGTGCCAGCAGCCGAACAGGGAATGAGCAGTTCTTC
>TRBV6-1|14|.|TRBJ1-2|.
CASSERRESTGYTF
TGTGCCAGCAGTGAAAGGAGGGAGTCGACTGGCTACACCTTC
>TRBV5-6|16|.|TRBJ2-7|.
CASSLSNPGLMYEQYF
TGTGCCAGCAGCTTGTCCAATCCGGGACTGATGTACGAGCAGTACTTC
>TRBV5-1|14|TRBD1|TRBJ1-4|.
CASMKGQPNEKLFF
TGCGCCAGCATGAAGGGACAGCCTAATGAAAAACTGTTTTTT
>TRBV14|16|.|TRBJ1-3|few
CASSQPGRDSGNTIYF
TGTGCCAGCAGCCAGCCTGGCCGGGACTCTGGAAACACCATATATTTT
>TRBV6-5|15|.|TRBJ1-3|.
CASSSNLRDRGTIYF
TGTGCCAGCAGTTCCAACCTCAGGGACCGGGGCACCATATATTTT
>TRBV9|15|TRBD1|TRBJ2-2|.
CASTKTGGNTGELFF
TGTGCCAGCACCAAGACAGGGGGGAACACCGGGGAGCTGTTTTTT
>TRBV3-1/TRBV3-2|13|.|TRBJ2-2|.
CASSPHGTGELFF
TGTGCCAGCAGCCCTCATGGCACCGGGGAGCTGTTTTTT
>TRBV9|16|.|TRBJ2-1|few
CASSVDLGTGYNEQFF
TGTGCCAGCAGCGTAGATCTGGGGACTGGATACAATGAGCAGTTCTTC
>TRBV2|13|.|TRBJ1-1|.
CASTLKSGTEAFF
TGTGCCAGCACTCTTAAAAGCGGCACTGAAGCTTTCTTT
>TRBV27|13|.|TRBJ1-1|.
CASRRAGNSEAFF
TGTGCCAGCCGTAGGGCTGGGAACTCTGAAGCTTTCTTT
>TRBV2|14|.|TRBJ1-1|.
CASIYGARGTEAFF
TGTGCCAGCATATACGGGGCGCGTGGCACTGAAGCTTTCTTT
>TRBV11-2|14|.|TRBJ2-1|.
CASSLVRGKDEQFF
TGTGCCAGCAGCTTAGTCAGGGGTAAGGATGAGCAGTTCTTC
>TRBV2|14|.|TRBJ2-2|.
CASGVTRSTGELFF
TGTGCCAGCGGGGTGACTAGATCCACCGGGGAGCTGTTTTTT
>TRBV15|13|.|TRBJ1-1|.
CATRRDRDTEAFF
TGTGCCACCAGAAGGGACCGGGACACTGAAGCTTTCTTT
>TRBV5-4|15|TRBD2|TRBJ2-3|.
CASSLAGGQSDTQYF
TGTGCCAGCAGCTTAGCGGGGGGGCAGTCAGATACGCAGTATTTT
>TRBV3-1/TRBV3-2|16|.|TRBJ2-1|.
CASSRHPAAGRNEQFF
TGTGCCAGCAGCCGCCATCCCGCCGCAGGCAGGAATGAGCAGTTCTTC
>TRBV20-1|13|.|TRBJ1-1|.
CSASGRPSTEAFF
TGCAGTGCTAGTGGCAGGCCGAGTACTGAAGCTTTCTTT
>TRBV19|15|.|TRBJ1-3|.
CASSVGVLSGNTIYF
TGTGCCAGTAGCGTCGGGGTACTCTCTGGAAACACCATATATTTT
>TRBV6-2/TRBV6-3|16|.|TRBJ2-7|.
CASSYASMGNTYEQYF
TGTGCCAGCAGTTACGCCTCTATGGGGAACACCTACGAGCAGTACTTC
>TRBV7-7|15|TRBD2|TRBJ2-3|.
CASSLGTSGADTQYF
TGTGCCAGCAGCTTAGGGACTAGCGGAGCAGATACGCAGTATTTT
>TRBV6-5|12|.|TRBJ1-1|.
CASKRPNTEAFF
TGTGCCAGCAAAAGACCGAACACTGAAGCTTTCTTT
>TRBV7-2|17|.|TRBJ2-3|.
CASSSMRRGTITDTQYF
TGTGCCAGCAGCTCTATGAGGCGGGGGACAATCACAGATACGCAGTATTTT
>TRBV2|12|.|TRBJ1-2|.
CASSGDRGGYTF
TGTGCCAGCAGTGGAGATAGGGGGGGCTACACCTTC
>TRBV3-1/TRBV3-2|13|TRBD1|TRBJ1-6|.
CASSHAGGSPLHF
TGTGCCAGCAGCCACGCAGGGGGGTCACCCCTCCACTTT
>TRBV10-3|14|TRBD2|TRBJ2-1|.
CAIGSGGSYNEQFF
TGTGCCATCGGGAGCGGGGGGAGCTACAATGAGCAGTTCTTC
>TRBV2|14|.|TRBJ2-5|.
CASSEMWQQETQYF
TGTGCCAGCAGTGAGATGTGGCAGCAAGAGACCCAGTACTTC